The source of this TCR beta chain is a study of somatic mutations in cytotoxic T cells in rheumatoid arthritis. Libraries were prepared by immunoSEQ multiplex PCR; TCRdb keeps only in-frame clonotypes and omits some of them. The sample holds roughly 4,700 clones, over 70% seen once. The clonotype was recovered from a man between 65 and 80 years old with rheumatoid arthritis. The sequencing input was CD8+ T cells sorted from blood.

The CDR3 is CASSLLWGQGKNTGELFF. The CDR3 DNA sequence: TGTGCCAGCAGCTTATTGTGGGGGCAGGGGAAAAACACCGGGGAGCTGTTTTTT. The chain couples TRBV7-2 to TRBJ2-2; TRBD1 is a possible D gene (6 bases). The V gene lost 2 bases and the J gene lost 2 bases, with 18 bases spanning the gap. The germline V gene has CDR1 SGHTA and CDR2 FQGNSA. This CDR3 comprises 18 residues.